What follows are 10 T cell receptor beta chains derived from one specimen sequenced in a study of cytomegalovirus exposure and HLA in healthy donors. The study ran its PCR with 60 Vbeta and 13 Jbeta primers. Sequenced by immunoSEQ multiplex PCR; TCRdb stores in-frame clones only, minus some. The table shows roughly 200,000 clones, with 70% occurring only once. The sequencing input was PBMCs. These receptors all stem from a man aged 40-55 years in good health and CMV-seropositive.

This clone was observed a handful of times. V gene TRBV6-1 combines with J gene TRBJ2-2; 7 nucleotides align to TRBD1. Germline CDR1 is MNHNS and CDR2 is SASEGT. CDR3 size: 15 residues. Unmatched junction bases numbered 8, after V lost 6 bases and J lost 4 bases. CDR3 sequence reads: CASSWGRQGTGELFF. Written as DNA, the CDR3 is TGTGCCAGCAGCTGGGGGCGACAGGGCACCGGGGAGCTGTTTTTT.

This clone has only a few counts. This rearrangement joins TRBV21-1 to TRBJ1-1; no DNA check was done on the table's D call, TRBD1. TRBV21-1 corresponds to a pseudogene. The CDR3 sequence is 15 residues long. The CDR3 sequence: CASSRPRGRPEEAFF. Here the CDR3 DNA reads TGTGCCAGCAGCAGACCCAGGGGGCGACCTGAGGAAGCTTTCTTT.

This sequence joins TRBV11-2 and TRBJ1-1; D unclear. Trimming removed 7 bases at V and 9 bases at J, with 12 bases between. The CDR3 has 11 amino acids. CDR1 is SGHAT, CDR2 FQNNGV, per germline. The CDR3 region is CASTSRGQAFF. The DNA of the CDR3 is TGTGCCAGCACTTCAAGAGGGCAAGCTTTCTTT.

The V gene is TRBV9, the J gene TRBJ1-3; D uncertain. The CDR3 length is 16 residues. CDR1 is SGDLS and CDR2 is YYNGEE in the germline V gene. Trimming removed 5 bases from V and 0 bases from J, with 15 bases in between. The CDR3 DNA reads TGTGCCAGCAGTAGTCAGGAGGGCCCCTCTGGAAACACCATATATTTT. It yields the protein CASSSQEGPSGNTIYF.

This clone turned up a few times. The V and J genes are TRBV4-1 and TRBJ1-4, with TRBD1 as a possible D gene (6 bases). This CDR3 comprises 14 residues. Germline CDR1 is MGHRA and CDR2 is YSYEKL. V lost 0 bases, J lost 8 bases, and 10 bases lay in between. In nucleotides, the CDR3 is TGCGCCAGCAGCCAAGAAGGGGGTGGGGAAAAACTGTTTTTT. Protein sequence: CASSQEGGGEKLFF.

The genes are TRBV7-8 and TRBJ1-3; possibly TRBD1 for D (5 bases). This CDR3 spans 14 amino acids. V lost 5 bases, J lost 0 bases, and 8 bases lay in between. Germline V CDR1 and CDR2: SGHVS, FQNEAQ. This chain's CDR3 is CASSTDSSGNTIYF. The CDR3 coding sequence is TGTGCCAGCAGCACCGACAGCTCTGGAAACACCATATATTTT. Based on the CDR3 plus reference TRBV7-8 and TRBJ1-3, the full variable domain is GAGVSQSPRYKVAKRGQDVALRCDPISGHVSLFWYQQALGQGPEFLTYFQNEAQLDKSGLPSDRFFAERPEGSVSTLKIQRTQQEDSAVYLCASSTDSSGNTIYFGEGSWLTVV.

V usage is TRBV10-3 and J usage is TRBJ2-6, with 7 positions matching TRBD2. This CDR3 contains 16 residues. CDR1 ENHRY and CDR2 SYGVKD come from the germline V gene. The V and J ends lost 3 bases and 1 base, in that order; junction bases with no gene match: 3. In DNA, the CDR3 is TGTGCCATCAGTGAACCCGGGAGGTCTGGGGCCAACGTCCTGACTTTC. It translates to CAISEPGRSGANVLTF.

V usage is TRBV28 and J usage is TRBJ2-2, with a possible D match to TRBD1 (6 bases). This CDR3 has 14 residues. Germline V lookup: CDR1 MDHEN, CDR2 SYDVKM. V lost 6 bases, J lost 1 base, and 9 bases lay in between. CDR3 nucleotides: TGTGCCAGCAGGACGGGACAGAACACCGGGGAGCTGTTTTTT. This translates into CASRTGQNTGELFF.

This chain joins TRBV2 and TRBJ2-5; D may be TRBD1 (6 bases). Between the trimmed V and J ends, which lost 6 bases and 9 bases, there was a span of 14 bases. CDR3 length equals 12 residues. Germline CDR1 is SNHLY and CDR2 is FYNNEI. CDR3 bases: TGTGCCAGCAGAATCGGTCCAGGGGCCCAGTACTTC. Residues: CASRIGPGAQYF.

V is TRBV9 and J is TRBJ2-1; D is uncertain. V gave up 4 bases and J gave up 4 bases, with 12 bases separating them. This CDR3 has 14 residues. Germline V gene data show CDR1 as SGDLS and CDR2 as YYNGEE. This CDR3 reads CASSPPRAYNEQFF. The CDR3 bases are TGTGCCAGCAGCCCACCTCGAGCTTACAATGAGCAGTTCTTC.